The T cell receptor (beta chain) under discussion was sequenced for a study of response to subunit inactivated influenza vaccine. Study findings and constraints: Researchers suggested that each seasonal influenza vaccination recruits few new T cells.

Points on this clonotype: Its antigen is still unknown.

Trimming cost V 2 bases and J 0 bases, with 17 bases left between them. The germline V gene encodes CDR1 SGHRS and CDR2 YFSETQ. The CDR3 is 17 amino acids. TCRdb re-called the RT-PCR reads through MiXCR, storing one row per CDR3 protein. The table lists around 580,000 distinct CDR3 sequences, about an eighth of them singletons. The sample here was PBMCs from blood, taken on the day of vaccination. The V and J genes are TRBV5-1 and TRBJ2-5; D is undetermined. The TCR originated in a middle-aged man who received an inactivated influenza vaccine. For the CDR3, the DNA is TGCGCCAGCAGCTTTAAACGCAGAACGGGCCACCAAGAGACCCAGTACTTC. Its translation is CASSFKRRTGHQETQYF.